This is a list of T cell receptor beta chains from one sample in a study of beta chain features in type 1 diabetes. Sequenced by immunoSEQ multiplex PCR; TCRdb stores in-frame clones only, minus some. The sample contains fewer than 350,000 clones, about 15% of which appear only once. Sample: naive CD4+ T cells from blood. The receptors here all came from a man aged 18 to 35 with type 1 diabetes. Both conserved end residues are trimmed from each CDR3.

V gene: TRBV9; J gene: TRBJ2-3; CDR3 protein: ASSLDYGTDTQY
V gene: TRBV7-2; J gene: TRBJ2-1; CDR3 protein: ASSLGLASYNEQF
V gene: TRBV7-9; J gene: TRBJ1-1; CDR3 protein: ASSFGTEAF
V gene: TRBV19; J gene: TRBJ1-2; CDR3 protein: ASSGSSRYGYT
V gene: TRBV5-4; J gene: TRBJ2-7; CDR3 protein: ASSEGQRSYEQY
V gene: TRBV28; J gene: TRBJ2-1; CDR3 protein: ASSSFSFGRQF
V gene: TRBV2; J gene: TRBJ2-7; CDR3 protein: ASVTGTSGRYEQY
V gene: TRBV2; J gene: TRBJ2-5; CDR3 protein: ASSGSASGTQY
V gene: TRBV7-2; J gene: TRBJ2-7; CDR3 protein: ASSLVGGQPTYEQY
V gene: TRBV5-1; J gene: TRBJ2-1; CDR3 protein: ASKREGSYNEQF
V gene: TRBV28; J gene: TRBJ1-2; CDR3 protein: ASSFARRDGYT
V gene: TRBV9; J gene: TRBJ2-2; CDR3 protein: ASSVGRGDRVTGELF
V gene: TRBV7-2; J gene: TRBJ2-3; CDR3 protein: ASSLAQGYTDTQY
V gene: TRBV10-3; J gene: TRBJ2-5; CDR3 protein: AISDSADQETQY
V gene: TRBV5-1; J gene: TRBJ2-2; CDR3 protein: ASSLGSGSAPSTGELF
V gene: TRBV4-3; J gene: TRBJ1-1; CDR3 protein: ASSQEAGNTEAF
V gene: TRBV30; J gene: TRBJ2-2; CDR3 protein: AWSGTGTGELF
V gene: TRBV2; J gene: TRBJ2-5; CDR3 protein: ASNRDGGETQY
V gene: TRBV7-8; J gene: TRBJ2-5; CDR3 protein: ASGASGTGRSWLGETQY
V gene: TRBV23-1; J gene: TRBJ2-5; CDR3 protein: ASSLKDRGETQY
V gene: TRBV25-1; J gene: TRBJ1-2; CDR3 protein: ASSGDRGLSNYGYT
V gene: TRBV6-5; J gene: TRBJ2-2; CDR3 protein: ASRLPPTGSGELF
V gene: TRBV5-4; J gene: TRBJ2-1; CDR3 protein: ASSRRQGSTMQF
V gene: TRBV28; J gene: TRBJ2-4; CDR3 protein: ASSRRAGAWNIQY
V gene: TRBV9; J gene: TRBJ1-2; CDR3 protein: ASSVASGRFNYGYT
V gene: TRBV28; J gene: TRBJ2-6; CDR3 protein: ASSPGLGSGANVLT
V gene: TRBV5-4; J gene: TRBJ2-1; CDR3 protein: ASSLAPGGSYNEQF